Listed below are T cell receptor beta chains from one sample, sequenced in a study of neurological immune-mediated disorders. TCRdb re-derived calls from the 5' RACE reads in MiXCR, one entry per CDR3 protein. This sample has some 50,000 distinct CDR3 sequences; around 1.9% occur once, and the top ten carry roughly 2%. Sequenced: PBMCs. The receptors here all came from a woman aged 40-49 years with multiple sclerosis. CDR3s include the opening cysteine and the closing phenylalanine or tryptophan. The order of the fields is D gene, CDR3 length, clone size, V gene, J gene, CDR3 DNA, CDR3 protein. The D gene is left open where the match is weak. Clone sizes are shown as once, few, many or a size class.

D: -
length: 11
size: few
V: TRBV7-2
J: TRBJ2-1
DNA: TGTGCCAGCAGCCTGCTGTGGGAGCAGTTCTTC
CDR3: CASSLLWEQFF

D: -
length: 12
size: many
V: TRBV5-1
J: TRBJ1-1
DNA: TGCGCCAGCAGCTTGGAGAACAGGAGAGCTTTCTTT
CDR3: CASSLENRRAFF

D: TRBD1
length: 13
size: many
V: TRBV12-3/TRBV12-4
J: TRBJ1-2
DNA: TGTGCCAGCAGTTGGACAGGGGGCGATGGCTACACCTTC
CDR3: CASSWTGGDGYTF

D: -
length: 14
size: many
V: TRBV20-1
J: TRBJ1-5
DNA: TGCAGTGCTAGCGGGGGCTGGATCAATCAGCCCCAGCATTTT
CDR3: CSASGGWINQPQHF

D: -
length: 16
size: many
V: TRBV20-1
J: TRBJ2-1
DNA: TGCAGTGCACTCATACGGGGCGCCCGCTCCTACAATGAGCAGTTCTTC
CDR3: CSALIRGARSYNEQFF

D: TRBD2
length: 16
size: many
V: TRBV5-1
J: TRBJ2-1
DNA: TGCGCCAGCAGCCGGGGACTAGCGGGGGGGCGAGATGAGCAGTTCTTC
CDR3: CASSRGLAGGRDEQFF

D: -
length: 15
size: many
V: TRBV3-1
J: TRBJ1-1
DNA: TGTGCCAGCAGTAAGCAGGGGTATGGGAACACTGAAGCTTTCTTT
CDR3: CASSKQGYGNTEAFF

D: -
length: 16
size: few
V: TRBV6-6
J: TRBJ1-4
DNA: TGTGCCAGCAGTTACTCGCCGGGACAAGGGAATGAAAAACTGTTTTTT
CDR3: CASSYSPGQGNEKLFF

D: -
length: 14
size: many
V: TRBV12-3/TRBV12-4
J: TRBJ1-1
DNA: TGTGCCAGCAGTTTCGGGTTTTTGAACACTGAAGCTTTCTTT
CDR3: CASSFGFLNTEAFF

D: -
length: 14
size: many
V: TRBV6-2/TRBV6-3
J: TRBJ1-3
DNA: TGTGCCAGCAGTTACTCCTCGGGTGGAAACACCATATATTTT
CDR3: CASSYSSGGNTIYF